This T cell receptor (beta chain) emerged from a study of blood T cell repertoires in COVID-19. Germline loops: CDR1 SGHRS, CDR2 YFSETQ. The CDR3 totals 14 residues. The V end lost 1 base, the J end lost 4 bases, and 11 bases lay between the germline ends. TCRdb keeps only in-frame clones here, not all; method: immunoSEQ multiplex PCR. The sample contains 130,000 or so clones, around 89% of which appear only once. The sequence derives from a human donor in a cohort sampled during active COVID-19. The V and J genes are TRBV5-1 and TRBJ1-1, with D maybe TRBD1 (6 bases). Material: peripheral blood. CDR3 nucleotides: TGCGCCAGCAGCTTGAAACAGGGTTCCACTGAAGCTTTCTTT. It specifies CASSLKQGSTEAFF.